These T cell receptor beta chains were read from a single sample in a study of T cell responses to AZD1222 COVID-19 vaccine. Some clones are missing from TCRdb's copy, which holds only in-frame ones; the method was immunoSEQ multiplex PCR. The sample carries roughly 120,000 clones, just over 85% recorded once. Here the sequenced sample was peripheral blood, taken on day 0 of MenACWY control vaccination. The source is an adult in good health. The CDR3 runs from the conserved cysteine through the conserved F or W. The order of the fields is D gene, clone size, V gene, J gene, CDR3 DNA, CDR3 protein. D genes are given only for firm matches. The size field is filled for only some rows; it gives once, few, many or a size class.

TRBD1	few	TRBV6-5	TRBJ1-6	TGTGCCAGCAGGACAGGGAGTTCACCCCTCCACTTT	CASRTGSSPLHF
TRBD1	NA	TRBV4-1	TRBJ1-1	TGCGCCAGCAGCCAGCAGACAGGGGGAAACACTGAAGCTTTCTTT	CASSQQTGGNTEAFF
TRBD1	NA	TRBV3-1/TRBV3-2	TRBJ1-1	TGTGCCAGCAGCCAAGGGACAGGGGTCACTGAAGCTTTCTTT	CASSQGTGVTEAFF
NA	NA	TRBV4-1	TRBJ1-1	TGCGCCAGCAGCCAAGATAGGGGCAGCATGAACACTGAAGCTTTCTTT	CASSQDRGSMNTEAFF
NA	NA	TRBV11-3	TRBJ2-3	TGTGCCAGCAGCTTACGGCCGGGAGTTACAGATACGCAGTATTTT	CASSLRPGVTDTQYF
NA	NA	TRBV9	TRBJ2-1	TGTGCCAGCAGCGTAGGTCAGGAGCCATCCTACAATGAGCAGTTCTTC	CASSVGQEPSYNEQFF
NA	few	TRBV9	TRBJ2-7	TGTGCCAGCAGCGTAGAGGGAACCGGCTACGAGCAGTACTTC	CASSVEGTGYEQYF
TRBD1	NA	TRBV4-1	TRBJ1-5	TGCGCCAGCAGCCCCTTGGGACAGAGCAATCAGCCCCAGCATTTT	CASSPLGQSNQPQHF
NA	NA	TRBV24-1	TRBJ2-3	TGTGCCACCAGCCTAGGAGATACGCAGTATTTT	CATSLGDTQYF
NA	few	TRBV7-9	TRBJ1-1	TGTGCCAGCAACCGGGGGGGCACTGAAGCTTTCTTT	CASNRGGTEAFF
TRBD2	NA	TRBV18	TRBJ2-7	TGTGCCAGCTCACCCCCGGGACTACCGGCTGTAGGATACGAGCAGTACTTC	CASSPPGLPAVGYEQYF
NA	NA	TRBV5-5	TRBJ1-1	TGTGCCAGCAGCGCCTTCGACAGTGGGGGCACTGAAGCTTTCTTT	CASSAFDSGGTEAFF
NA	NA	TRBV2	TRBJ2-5	TGTGCCAGCAGTGAAGCTAGTTTGGGGCAGTACTTC	CASSEASLGQYF
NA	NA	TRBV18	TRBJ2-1	TGTGCCAGCTCACGGGGGGTATGGAATCGCAATGAGCAGTTCTTC	CASSRGVWNRNEQFF
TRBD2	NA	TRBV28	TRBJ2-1	TGTGCCAGCAGCCGATTAAGCGGGAGCTCCTACAATGAGCAGTTCTTC	CASSRLSGSSYNEQFF
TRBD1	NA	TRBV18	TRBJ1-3	TGTGCCAGCTCACCCGGGACAGCTCTAAACACCATATATTTT	CASSPGTALNTIYF
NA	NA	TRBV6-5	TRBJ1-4	TGTGCCACCTGGAGGCCCGGGGCACCTAATGAAAAACTGTTTTTT	CATWRPGAPNEKLFF
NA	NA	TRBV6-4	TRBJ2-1	TGTGCCAGCAGACGAGGTATGGGTGAGCAGTTCTTC	CASRRGMGEQFF
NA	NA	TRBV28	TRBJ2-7	TGTGCCAGCAGTTTCGTCCGGTTATCCTACGAGCAGTACTTC	CASSFVRLSYEQYF
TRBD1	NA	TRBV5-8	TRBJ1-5	TGTGCCAGCAGCCATAGACAGGGGGCGGGGAGTCAGCCCCAGCATTTT	CASSHRQGAGSQPQHF
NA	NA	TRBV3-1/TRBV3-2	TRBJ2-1	TGTGCCAGCAGCCAGGTAGGGGGTAGATACAATGAGCAGTTCTTC	CASSQVGGRYNEQFF
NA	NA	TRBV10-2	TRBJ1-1	TGCGCCAGCAGTGTGGTCAGTTTGAACACTGAAGCTTTCTTT	CASSVVSLNTEAFF
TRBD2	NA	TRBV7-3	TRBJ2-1	TGTGCCAGCAGCCGCCAGAGCGGGATAAGTTACAATGAGCAGTTCTTC	CASSRQSGISYNEQFF
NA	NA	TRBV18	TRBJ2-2	TGTGCCAGCTCCTCTCCAAACACCGGGGAGCTGTTTTTT	CASSSPNTGELFF
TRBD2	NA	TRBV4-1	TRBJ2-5	TGCGCCAGCAGCCAAGTCGGACTAGCGGGACGGGAAGAGACCCAGTACTTC	CASSQVGLAGREETQYF
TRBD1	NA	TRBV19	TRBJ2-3	TGTGCCAGTACCCACAGGGGGCTTTCGGATACGCAGTATTTT	CASTHRGLSDTQYF
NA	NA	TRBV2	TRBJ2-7	TGTGCCAGCATACTCGGGACCGGCGCCTACGAGCAGTACTTC	CASILGTGAYEQYF
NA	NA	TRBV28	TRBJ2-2	TGTGCCAGCAGTTTTATCAAACTACGCCCCACCGGGGAGCTGTTTTTT	CASSFIKLRPTGELFF
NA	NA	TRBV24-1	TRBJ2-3	TGTGCCACCAGTGATTTAAACGGAGGAGATACGCAGTATTTT	CATSDLNGGDTQYF
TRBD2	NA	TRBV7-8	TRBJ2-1	TGTGCCAGCAGACTAGCGGAGAAGTTAGTGGATGAGCAGTTCTTC	CASRLAEKLVDEQFF
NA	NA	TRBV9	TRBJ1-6	TGTGCCAGCAGCGTAGAACGGACTAATTCACCCCTCCACTTT	CASSVERTNSPLHF
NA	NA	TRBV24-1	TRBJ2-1	TGTGCCACCAGTGATTCGAAGGACAGCTTAAACAATGAGCAGTTCTTC	CATSDSKDSLNNEQFF
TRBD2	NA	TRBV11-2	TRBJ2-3	TGTGCCAGCAGCTCTGCCTCCGGCGGGAGGTACGATGACACAGATACGCAGTATTTT	CASSSASGGRYDDTDTQYF
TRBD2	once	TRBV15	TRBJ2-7	TGTGCCACCAGCAGTGGGCGGGAGATTCAGCAGTACTTC	CATSSGREIQQYF
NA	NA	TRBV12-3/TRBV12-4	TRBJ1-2	TGTGCCATTCAGGGTAGGAACTATGGCTACACCTTC	CAIQGRNYGYTF
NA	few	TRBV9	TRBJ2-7	TGTGCCAGCAGCGCGGGGACCCAGGGTTACGAGCAGTACTTC	CASSAGTQGYEQYF
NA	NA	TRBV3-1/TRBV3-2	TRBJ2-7	TGTGCCAGCAGCCAAGTGGGTTATTCTGGGGACTACGAGCAGTACTTC	CASSQVGYSGDYEQYF
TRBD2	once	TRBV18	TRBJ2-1	TGTGCCAGCTCCTCAGACCTAGCGGGAGGTGAGCAGTTCTTC	CASSSDLAGGEQFF
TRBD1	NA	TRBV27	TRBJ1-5	TGTGCCAGCAGTAAAGGACAGGGGGCAGATCAGCCCCAGCATTTT	CASSKGQGADQPQHF
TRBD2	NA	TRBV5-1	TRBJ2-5	TGCGCCAGCAGCCCTGGGGGGGGACAAGAGACCCAGTACTTC	CASSPGGGQETQYF
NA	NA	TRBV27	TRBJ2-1	TGTGCCAGCAGGGAACTATACAATGAGCAGTTCTTC	CASRELYNEQFF
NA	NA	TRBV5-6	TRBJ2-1	TGTGCCAGCAGCTTGGGGTTCGGGGGGCCCTCCTACAATGAGCAGTTCTTC	CASSLGFGGPSYNEQFF
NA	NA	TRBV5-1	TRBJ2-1	TGCGCCAGCAGCGCTGTAATGGTAGCTCGTAGGTTATACAATGAGCAGTTCTTC	CASSAVMVARRLYNEQFF
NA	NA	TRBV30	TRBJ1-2	TGTGCCTGGAGTGTGCTACAGGGAGGCGGCTACACCTTC	CAWSVLQGGGYTF
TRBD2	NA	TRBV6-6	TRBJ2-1	TGTGCCAGCAGTTCGCGTCTAGCGGACAATGAGCAGTTCTTC	CASSSRLADNEQFF
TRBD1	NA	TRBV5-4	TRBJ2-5	TGTGCCAGCAGCCAGGACAGGCAAGAGACCCAGTACTTC	CASSQDRQETQYF
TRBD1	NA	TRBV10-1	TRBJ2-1	TGCGCCAGCAGTGATCCAGGGACAGCCTTCAATGAGCAGTTCTTC	CASSDPGTAFNEQFF
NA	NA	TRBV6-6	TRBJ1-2	TGTGCCAGCAGTTCTCCTCACGTGGACCATGGCTACACCTTC	CASSSPHVDHGYTF
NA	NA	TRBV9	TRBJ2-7	TGTGCCAGCAGCGTAGCACCGACAGGCTACGAGCAGTACTTC	CASSVAPTGYEQYF
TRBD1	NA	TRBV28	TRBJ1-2	TGTGCCAGCAGTTCGACAGGGCAAGTTGCCTACACCTTC	CASSSTGQVAYTF
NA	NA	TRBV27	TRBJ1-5	TGTGCCAGCAGTTTGGAGGGGTGGCATCAGCCCCAGCATTTT	CASSLEGWHQPQHF
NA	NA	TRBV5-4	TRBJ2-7	TGTGCCAGCAGCTATCCTAACTACGAGCAGTACTTC	CASSYPNYEQYF
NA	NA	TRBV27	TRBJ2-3	TGTGCCAGCAGTTTGCCCAACGGAGATACGCAGTATTTT	CASSLPNGDTQYF
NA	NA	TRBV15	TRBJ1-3	TGTGCCACCAGCAGAGTCCTAGGGACACGAAGAAACACCATATATTTT	CATSRVLGTRRNTIYF
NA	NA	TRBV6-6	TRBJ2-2	TGTGCCAGCAGATCCATAGCGTCCGGGGAGCTGTTTTTT	CASRSIASGELFF
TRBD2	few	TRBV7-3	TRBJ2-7	TGTGCCAGCAGCCTCGGGAGGGCCTCATCTGGGGAGCAGTACTTC	CASSLGRASSGEQYF
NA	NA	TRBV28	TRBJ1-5	TGTGCCAGCAGTCAATGGAGTCAGCCCCAGCATTTT	CASSQWSQPQHF
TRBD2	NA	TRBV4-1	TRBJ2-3	TGCGCCAGCAGCCGAAGAGCGGGAGGATGGAGCACAGATACGCAGTATTTT	CASSRRAGGWSTDTQYF
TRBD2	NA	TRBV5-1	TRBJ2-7	TGCGCCAGCAGCTTGGAGGGACTAGCGGGAGGACGCGAGCAGTACTTC	CASSLEGLAGGREQYF